This T cell receptor (beta chain) was identified during a study of graft-versus-host responses after intestinal transplantation. Across the study: Transplants were multivisceral, liver-intestinal, or isolated intestinal. Every one of the recipients received anti-thymocyte globulin induction and afterwards took tacrolimus and steroids for three to four years. The study, taken as a whole, reports: Present in recipient marrow, GvH clones included some that appeared first in ileum or blood. Some patients had graft-donor T cell macrochimerism, and their allografts showed high graft-versus-host to host-versus-graft clonal ratios.

For this clone: What it recognizes is unknown.

Profiling relied on immunoSEQ multiplex PCR, and the TCRdb table lists in-frame clones only, not all of them. The sample records more than 70,000 clones, 75% to 90% being singletons. This CDR3 comprises 15 residues. V shed 8 bases and J 0 bases; nucleotides not matched to a gene: 8. The germline V gene has CDR1 ENHRY and CDR2 SYGVKD. V and J are TRBV10-3 and TRBJ2-3; 7 bases agree with TRBD2. The receptor comes from a human donor who received an intestinal transplant. Source: unstimulated CD4+ T cells sorted from spleen or lymph node cells, taken before intestinal transplant. CDR3 protein: CAIGASGLSTDTQYF. The CDR3 DNA follows: TGTGCCATCGGGGCTAGCGGCCTTAGCACAGATACGCAGTATTTT.